This passage covers 32 T cell receptor beta chains from one sample sequenced in a study of response to subunit inactivated influenza vaccine. Each CDR3 protein gets one entry after TCRdb re-called the RT-PCR reads with MiXCR. The sample includes roughly 760,000 distinct CDR3 sequences, 20% to 25% of them seen just once. Here the sequenced sample was PBMCs from blood, taken roughly 5 days after vaccination. The receptors originated from a man aged 45 to 65 who received an inactivated influenza vaccine.

A few counts support this clonotype. The chain combines TRBV20-1 with TRBJ2-7; 8 nucleotides agree with TRBD2. The V segment lost 0 bases and the J segment 3 bases; nucleotides outside the gene matches: 4. Germline V gene sequence: CDR1 DFQATT, CDR2 SNEGSKA (reference sequence). The CDR3 totals 14 residues. The CDR3 nucleotides are TGCAGTGCTAGAGATGGTAGCGGGGTCTACGAGCAGTACTTC. Amino acid sequence: CSARDGSGVYEQYF.

CDR3 residues: CASSQVHRGPYNEQFF. In DNA form, the CDR3 reads TGTGCCAGCAGCCAAGTCCATAGGGGGCCCTACAATGAGCAGTTCTTC. This chain links TRBV3-1 with TRBJ2-1; 7 positions match TRBD1. CDR3 length equals 16 residues. V trimming: 1 base; J trimming: 2 bases; junction bases outside the gene matches: 5. The germline V gene has CDR1 LGHDT and CDR2 YNNKEL (reference sequence).

This sequence joins TRBV30 and TRBJ2-7; unclear D gene. With 3 bases removed from V and 5 bases from J, the gap between germline ends came to 14 bases. The CDR3 totals 13 residues. Germline V gene data show CDR1 as GTSNPN and CDR2 as SVGIG (reference sequence). The CDR3 DNA sequence: TGTGCCTGGAGGGGCAGTCCCCTAAACGAGCAGTACTTC. Encoded protein: CAWRGSPLNEQYF.

The chain uses TRBV4-3 and TRBJ2-3, with D tentatively TRBD1 or TRBD2 (5 bases each). With 3 bases removed from V and 0 bases from J, the gap between germline ends came to 13 bases. CDR1 LGHNA and CDR2 YSLEER come from the germline V gene. The CDR3 has 16 residues. The CDR3 protein is CASSQTGTASTDTQYF. The CDR3, as DNA: TGCGCCAGCAGCCAGACCGGGACCGCTAGCACAGATACGCAGTATTTT.

This clonotype was seen more than once but under ten times. The CDR3 nucleotides read TGTGCCAGCAGTATCCCGGGACAGTACAATGAGCAGTTCTTC. It codes for CASSIPGQYNEQFF. The chain has TRBV28 and TRBJ2-1, with TRBD1 matching over 7 bases. The V gene end was trimmed by 5 bases and the J gene end by 4 bases; junction bases not matched to a gene: 5. There are 14 residues in the CDR3. Germline V gene sequence: CDR1 MDHEN, CDR2 SYDVKM.

The chain joins TRBV20-1 to TRBJ1-3; D is ambiguous. The germline gives CDR1 DFQATT, CDR2 SNEGSKA (reference sequence). V was pared by 0 bases and J by 0 bases, with 12 bases between. This CDR3 has 16 residues. The CDR3 is CSARDPAGLSGNTIYF. The CDR3 DNA follows: TGCAGTGCTAGAGATCCGGCAGGCCTCTCTGGAAACACCATATATTTT.

The gene calls are TRBV28 and TRBJ2-2; no firm D call. The CDR3 sequence is 14 residues long. Deletions cut 3 bases from V and 5 bases from J, with 10 bases between. Germline loops: CDR1 MDHEN, CDR2 SYDVKM. CDR3 sequence: CASSFMSGTGELFF. In nucleotides, the CDR3 is TGTGCCAGCAGTTTTATGTCTGGGACCGGGGAGCTGTTTTTT. Full variable domain (missing parts from reference TRBV28 and TRBJ2-2): DVKVTQSSRYLVKRTGEKVFLECVQDMDHENMFWYRQDPGLGLRLIYFSYDVKMKEKGDIPEGYSVSREKKERFSLILESASTNQTSMYLCASSFMSGTGELFFGEGSRLTVL.

The sample holds a few counts of this clonotype. This chain joins TRBV10-3 and TRBJ2-7; 7 positions match TRBD1. The CDR3 contains 14 residues. The germline V gene has CDR1 ENHRY and CDR2 SYGVKD. With 3 bases clipped from V and 1 base from J, the junction kept 3 bases outside the gene matches. DNA of the CDR3: TGTGCCATCAGTGAACAGGGGCCATCCTACGAGCAGTACTTC. This translates into CAISEQGPSYEQYF.

The chain has TRBV27 and TRBJ2-5, with 7 bases aligning to TRBD1. This CDR3 has 15 residues. The germline V gene encodes CDR1 MNHEY and CDR2 SMNVEV (reference sequence). V lost 4 bases and J lost 9; bases outside the gene matches: 14. CDR3 bases: TGTGCCAGCAGTTCCCAGGGACAGCCCCCAAGGTCCCAGTACTTC. As protein: CASSSQGQPPRSQYF.

This clonotype was seen repeatedly, ten times or more. The V and J genes are TRBV29-1 and TRBJ2-7, with a tentative D call TRBD2 (6 bases). Germline V gives CDR1 SQVTM, CDR2 ANQGSEA. The CDR3 spans 14 residues. V was cut by 1 base and J by 0 bases, with 10 bases left in between. This chain's CDR3 is CSVEGLGNSYEQYF. CDR3 DNA sequence: TGCAGCGTTGAAGGACTAGGAAACTCCTACGAGCAGTACTTC.

This clonotype was counted between two and nine times. The chain links TRBV5-5 to TRBJ2-2, with a possible D match to TRBD2 (6 bases). The CDR3 extends over 16 amino acids. The germline CDR1 and CDR2 sequences are SGHKS and YYEKEE (reference sequence). The V end was cut by 4 bases, the J end by 3 bases, with 16 bases between. In DNA, the CDR3 is TGTGCCAGCAGCCGAGAGGGACTGACCCACACCGGGGAGCTGTTTTTT. Its protein product is CASSREGLTHTGELFF.

This clonotype has a single count. The J gene is TRBJ2-4, the V gene TRBV28; 7 nucleotides line up with TRBD2. The germline CDR1 and CDR2 sequences are MDHEN and SYDVKM. J lost 6 bases, V lost 4 bases, and 6 bases had no gene match. The CDR3 length is 14 residues. The CDR3 nucleotides are TGTGCCAGCAGTTCGTCGCCGGGGGGAAACATTCAGTACTTC. This encodes CASSSSPGGNIQYF.

This clonotype was counted between two and nine times. The V call is TRBV4-2, the J call TRBJ2-1; 7 nucleotides line up with TRBD1. V trimming: 4 bases; J trimming: 2 bases; junction bases outside the gene matches: 5. Germline CDR1 and CDR2: LGHNA and YNFKEQ. There are 15 residues in the CDR3. The CDR3 is CASSLRQGPYNEQFF. The CDR3 DNA sequence: TGTGCCAGCAGCCTCAGACAGGGCCCCTACAATGAGCAGTTCTTC.

The chain carries TRBV6-6 and TRBJ2-5; 7 bases line up with TRBD2. CDR1 is MNHNY and CDR2 is SVGAGI in the germline V gene (reference sequence). The length of the CDR3 is 11 residues. Losses at the gene ends were 11 bases for V and 1 base for J; bases not matched to a gene: 1. This CDR3 is CACGGQETQYF. CDR3 bases: TGTGCCTGCGGGGGCCAAGAGACCCAGTACTTC.

This clonotype was seen a few times. The V gene is TRBV7-9, the J gene TRBJ2-1; a weak D match, TRBD1 (5 bases). V was cut by 3 bases and J by 8 bases, with 14 bases left in between. The CDR3 loop spans 14 amino acids. In germline, CDR1 is SEHNR, CDR2 FQNEAQ (reference sequence). This CDR3 reads CASSFWGLMDEQFF. The CDR3 DNA reads as TGTGCCAGCAGCTTTTGGGGCTTAATGGATGAGCAGTTCTTC.

V gene TRBV6-1 combines with J gene TRBJ2-6; 8 bases are shared with TRBD1. CDR1 is MNHNS, CDR2 SASEGT, per germline. Germline trimming cut 7 bases from V and 0 bases from J; bases unmatched to any gene: 8. CDR3 length equals 17 residues. As DNA, the CDR3 is TGTGCCAGCACGCTGGGACAGGAATTCTCTGGGGCCAACGTCCTGACTTTC. Translation: CASTLGQEFSGANVLTF.

This clonotype was counted only a few times. The CDR3, as DNA: TGTGCCAGCACCCCGACTAGTTTCAAAGAGCAGTTCTTC. It translates to CASTPTSFKEQFF. This chain uses TRBV12-3 or TRBV12-4 with TRBJ2-1, with TRBD2 as a possible D gene (6 bases). This CDR3 contains 13 residues. With 7 bases removed from V and 10 bases from J, the gap between germline ends came to 17 bases.

The chain is built from TRBV25-1 and TRBJ1-1; D perhaps matches TRBD1 (5 bases). This CDR3 has 15 residues. The germline CDR1 and CDR2 sequences are MGHDK and SYGVNS. Trimming shortened V by 8 bases and J by 1 base, and 17 bases separated the two germline ends. CDR3 in amino acids: CASPTPGQANTEAFF. CDR3 DNA: TGTGCCAGCCCCACCCCGGGGCAGGCGAACACTGAAGCTTTCTTT.

The chain is built from TRBV10-3 and TRBJ2-1, with no clear D. The germline V gene encodes CDR1 ENHRY and CDR2 SYGVKD. V lost 1 base to trimming and J lost 1 base, with 8 bases between them. This CDR3 has 15 residues. CDR3 loop: CAISEWALSYNEQFF. CDR3 bases: TGTGCCATCAGTGAGTGGGCCCTGTCCTACAATGAGCAGTTCTTC.

This clonotype came up a few times. The rearrangement links TRBV20-1 to TRBJ2-5; D gene ambiguous. Trimming shortened V by 6 bases and J by 1 base, and 12 bases separated the two germline ends. The CDR3 loop spans 13 amino acids. Per germline, CDR1 DFQATT and CDR2 SNEGSKA (reference sequence). CDR3 amino acids: CSASSTFQETQYF. The CDR3 bases are TGCAGTGCCTCATCTACCTTCCAAGAGACCCAGTACTTC.

The V and J genes are TRBV6-5 and TRBJ1-2; D is possibly TRBD1 (5 bases). The CDR3 is 14 residues long. V was clipped by 0 bases and J by 6 bases, with 11 bases between them. The germline CDR1 and CDR2 sequences are MNHEY and SVGAGI. CDR3 sequence reads: CASSYSPGPHGYTF. CDR3 coding DNA: TGTGCCAGCAGTTACTCGCCAGGGCCGCATGGCTACACCTTC.

The V and J genes are TRBV7-2 and TRBJ2-1; TRBD2 aligns across 8 bases. CDR1 and CDR2 from the germline V gene are SGHTA and FQGNSA. J was trimmed by 9 bases and V by 3 bases; bases with no gene match: 4. CDR3 length: 13 residues. The DNA for the CDR3 is TGTGCCAGCAGCTTCGGACTAGCTGGTGAGCAGTTCTTC. Encoded protein: CASSFGLAGEQFF. The full variable domain, with the rest looked up from reference TRBV7-2 and TRBJ2-1, is GAGVSQSPSNKVTEKGKDVELRCDPISGHTALYWYRQSLGQGLEFLIYFQGNSAPDKSGLPSDRFSAERTGGSVSTLTIQRTQQEDSAVYLCASSFGLAGEQFFGPGTRLTVL.

The V gene is TRBV12-3 or TRBV12-4, the J gene TRBJ2-5, with 7 bases lining up with TRBD1. V was clipped by 5 bases and J by 4 bases; unmatched bases: 4. The CDR3 consists of 13 residues. In DNA, the CDR3 is TGTGCCAGCAGTCGACAGGGACCAGAGACCCAGTACTTC. It translates to CASSRQGPETQYF.

This clonotype was counted only a few times. The V call is TRBV20-1, the J call TRBJ1-1; D possibly corresponds to TRBD1 (6 bases). The germline V gene encodes CDR1 DFQATT and CDR2 SNEGSKA (reference sequence). CDR3 length equals 14 residues. V dropped 3 bases and J dropped 0 bases, with 11 bases sitting between them. CDR3 loop: CSASGGAVNTEAFF. CDR3 DNA: TGCAGTGCTAGCGGGGGGGCGGTGAACACTGAAGCTTTCTTT.

This clonotype was observed many times. The rearrangement links TRBV12-3 or TRBV12-4 to TRBJ2-1; possibly TRBD1 for D (6 bases). Trimming pared 6 bases from V and 0 bases from J, leaving 12 bases between. The CDR3 totals 15 residues. This CDR3 is CASRDRSASYNEQFF. The CDR3 coding sequence is TGTGCCAGCAGAGACAGGTCCGCCTCCTACAATGAGCAGTTCTTC.

This chain links TRBV6-5 with TRBJ2-1; TRBD2 aligns across 14 bases. Germline trimming cut 4 bases from V and 0 bases from J; bases unmatched to any gene: 5. This CDR3 has 18 amino acids. Per the germline V gene, CDR1 is MNHEY and CDR2 is SVGAGI. The CDR3 sequence is CASSFGTSGSASYNEQFF. CDR3 DNA: TGTGCCAGCAGTTTCGGGACTAGCGGGAGTGCCTCCTACAATGAGCAGTTCTTC.

There are a few counts of this clonotype. The chain joins TRBV10-3 to TRBJ2-3; 7 nucleotides agree with TRBD2. V was clipped by 4 bases and J by 6 bases; unmatched bases: 7. This CDR3 has 14 amino acids. Germline V CDR1 and CDR2: ENHRY, SYGVKD. CDR3 DNA: TGTGCCATCAGTGTTAACGGGGAGGGGGATACGCAGTATTTT. This translates into CAISVNGEGDTQYF.

This clonotype has ten or more counts. The rearrangement uses TRBV27 and TRBJ2-5; 7 bases line up with TRBD1. CDR1 and CDR2 from the germline V gene are MNHEY and SMNVEV (reference sequence). Unmatched junction bases numbered 5, after V lost 3 bases and J lost 7 bases. This CDR3 has 13 residues. The DNA of the CDR3 is TGTGCCAGCAGTTTTGACAGGGCGGTGACCCAGTACTTC. Translation: CASSFDRAVTQYF.

This chain links TRBV12-3 or TRBV12-4 with TRBJ2-1, with 10 bases that match TRBD1. The V segment lost 5 bases and the J segment 7 bases; nucleotides outside the gene matches: 8. The CDR3 runs to 15 residues. This chain's CDR3 is CASSPPDRGRNEQFF. The CDR3, as DNA: TGTGCCAGCAGTCCCCCGGACAGGGGGAGGAATGAGCAGTTCTTC.

The chain recombines TRBV6-1 with TRBJ2-5; the D gene is possibly TRBD1 (7 bases). V dropped 4 bases and J dropped 1 base, with 16 bases sitting between them. Per germline, CDR1 MNHNS and CDR2 SASEGT. There are 16 residues in the CDR3. The CDR3 DNA reads as TGTGCCAGCAGTGTACGACAGGGAGGATCCCAAGAGACCCAGTACTTC. The encoded protein is CASSVRQGGSQETQYF.

This clonotype was seen more than once but under ten times. V is TRBV20-1 and J is TRBJ1-1, with D perhaps matching TRBD1 (5 bases). V lost 2 bases and J lost 1, with 11 bases in between. This CDR3 contains 14 residues. Germline lookup yields CDR1 DFQATT and CDR2 SNEGSKA (reference sequence). The CDR3 sequence is CSARPGPGNTEAFF. CDR3 coding DNA: TGCAGTGCTAGACCAGGGCCGGGGAACACTGAAGCTTTCTTT.

The chain carries TRBV12-3 or TRBV12-4 and TRBJ2-3; TRBD2 is a possible D gene (6 bases). Trimming took off 4 bases at V and 3 bases at J, with 23 bases between the two ends. CDR3 size: 18 residues. CDR3 nucleotides: TGTGCCAGCAGTTGGGCCCGGTGGGTCGGGGCGGGGACAGATACGCAGTATTTT. Its translation is CASSWARWVGAGTDTQYF.